This T cell receptor (beta chain) was sequenced in a study of identical twins. Germline CDR1 and CDR2: SGHKS and YYEKEE (reference sequence). V gave up 1 base and J gave up 3 bases, with 13 bases separating them. The CDR3 sequence is 15 residues long. Using its own MiXCR run on the 5' RACE reads, TCRdb lists one record per CDR3 protein. The sample records 450,000 or so distinct CDR3 sequences, approximately 24% being singletons. This clonotype was detected only a few times. Its antigen is not identified. Overall study results and limits: Part of the zero-insertion signal could reflect confounding by invariant MAIT and iNKT cells. For cord blood, abundant beta clonotypes had fewer insertions, unlike memory repertoires, which showed none.

The data were also submitted as part of a second study, on T cells expressing NK-cell markers. That investigation notes: Sequencing covered eight donors, seven HCMV-seropositive and one seronegative. Six donors carried dominant NKG2C+ clonotypes that made up roughly 1.0-7.0% of their CD8+ T cells.

V usage is TRBV5-5 and J usage is TRBJ2-5; a possible D gene is TRBD2 (5 bases). Sequenced material: CD4+ T cells sorted from blood. This sequence originates from a woman aged 18 to 35 in good health. CDR3 in amino acids: CASSLIGVWEETQYF. The CDR3 DNA reads as TGTGCCAGCAGCTTGATCGGGGTTTGGGAAGAGACCCAGTACTTC.